This TCR beta chain derives from a study of T cells in tuberculosis. This CDR3 comprises 14 residues. V shed 9 bases and J shed 9 bases, with 24 bases lying between them. CDR1 ENHRY and CDR2 SYGVKD come from the germline V gene. Cells were sorted from thawed PBMC rested overnight and stained with GMM-loaded CD1B tetramer, viability dye and anti-CD3. The CD1B tetramers carried C32 glucose monomycolate purified from Rhodococcus equi. Data came from immunoSEQ multiplex PCR; TCRdb stores just in-frame clones and leaves some out. The data hold about 88,000 clones, with roughly 88% observed a single time. V usage is TRBV10-3 and J usage is TRBJ2-7; D possibly corresponds to TRBD1 (5 bases). The sequence was collected from an adult woman with latent tuberculosis. Material for sequencing was CD1b-GMM tetramer-negative cells sorted from PBMCs. CDR3 coding DNA: TGTGCCATTTCGAACTTGGACATGGGTAGGGTGCAGTACTTC. Translated: CAISNLDMGRVQYF.